The 6 T cell receptor beta chains in this list originate from one sample, sequenced in a study of shared T cell receptors in the human thymus. The assay was immunoSEQ multiplex PCR, and TCRdb's table has in-frame clones only and misses some. The table shows 600,000 or so clones, with approximately 89% occurring only once. The same data also contributed to another study, on human thymus T cells.

What was sequenced was thymocytes. The receptors come from a boy less than two years old with a congenital heart defect.

The chain carries TRBV7-9 and TRBJ2-1, with 11 bases aligning to TRBD2. The J segment lost 7 bases and the V segment lost 7 bases, leaving 3 bases of the junction unmatched. This CDR3 region has 13 residues. The germline V gene has CDR1 SEHNR and CDR2 FQNEAQ (reference sequence). The CDR3 loop is CASNTSGGNEQFF. CDR3 bases: TGTGCCAGCAACACTAGCGGGGGAAATGAGCAGTTCTTC. Full variable domain (rest looked up from reference TRBV7-9 and TRBJ2-1): DTGVSQNPRHKITKRGQNVTFRCDPISEHNRLYWYRQTLGQGPEFLTYFQNEAQLEKSRLLSDRFSAERPKGSFSTLEIQRTEQGDSAMYLCASNTSGGNEQFFGPGTRLTVL.

The gene calls are TRBV2 and TRBJ2-4; 8 bases agree with TRBD1. CDR1 is SNHLY and CDR2 is FYNNEI in the germline V gene. The CDR3 totals 14 residues. V shed 7 bases and J 8 bases; nucleotides not matched to a gene: 10. The CDR3: CASKEDRAPDIQYF. In DNA, the CDR3 is TGTGCCAGCAAGGAGGACAGGGCTCCGGACATTCAGTACTTC.

The V call is TRBV28, the J call TRBJ2-6; 11 bases align to TRBD1. This CDR3 is 17 amino acids long. The trim removed 8 bases at V and 0 bases at J, leaving 6 bases unmatched. Germline V gene sequence: CDR1 MDHEN, CDR2 SYDVKM. This CDR3 is CASSRDRGFSGANVLTF. CDR3 nucleotides: TGTGCCAGCTCACGGGACAGGGGGTTCTCTGGGGCCAACGTCCTGACTTTC.

This sequence joins TRBV7-9 and TRBJ1-1; D uncertain. Trimming removed 5 bases at V and 3 bases at J, with 10 bases between. Germline-derived CDR1 and CDR2 are SEHNR and FQNEAQ (reference sequence). The CDR3 length is 13 residues. CDR3 nucleotide sequence: TGTGCCAGCAGCCAACAAAAAGACACTGAAGCTTTCTTT. This encodes CASSQQKDTEAFF.

V usage is TRBV5-4 and J usage is TRBJ2-5; 15 nucleotides agree with TRBD2. Trimming took 2 bases from V and 4 from J; bases not matched to a gene: 12. The CDR3 sequence is 19 residues long. Germline CDR1 and CDR2: SGHNT and YYREEE (reference sequence). In DNA form, the CDR3 reads TGTGCCAGCAGCTTCACTAACGGACTAGCGGGAGGGGAAGGAGAGACCCAGTACTTC. Translated, it gives CASSFTNGLAGGEGETQYF.

This rearrangement joins TRBV6-6 to TRBJ2-7; TRBD2 is a possible D gene (6 bases). V was trimmed by 8 bases and J by 0 bases, leaving 14 bases between them. This CDR3 has 14 amino acids. Germline CDR1 reads MNHNY; CDR2 reads SVGAGI (reference sequence). The CDR3 nucleotides are TGTGCCAGCTGCCGGGAGCGAAGCTCCTACGAGCAGTACTTC. Protein sequence: CASCRERSSYEQYF.